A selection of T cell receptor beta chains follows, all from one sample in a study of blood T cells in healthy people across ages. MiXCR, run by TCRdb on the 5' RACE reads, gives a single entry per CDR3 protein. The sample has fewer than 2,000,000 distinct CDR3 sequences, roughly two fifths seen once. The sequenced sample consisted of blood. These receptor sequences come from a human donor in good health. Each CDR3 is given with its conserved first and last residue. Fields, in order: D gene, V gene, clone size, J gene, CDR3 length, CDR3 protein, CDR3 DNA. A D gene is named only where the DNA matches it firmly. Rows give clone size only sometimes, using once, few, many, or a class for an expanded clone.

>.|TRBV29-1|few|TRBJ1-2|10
CSVVDSNYTF
TGCAGCGTTGTTGACAGCAACTACACCTTC
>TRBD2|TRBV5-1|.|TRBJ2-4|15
CASSSGLAGIYGQYF
TGCGCCAGCAGTTCGGGACTAGCGGGAATCTACGGGCAGTACTTC
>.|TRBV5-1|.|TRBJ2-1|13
CASRLSGGSEQFF
TGCGCCAGCAGACTGTCCGGGGGCTCTGAGCAGTTCTTC
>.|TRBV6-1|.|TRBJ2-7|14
CASSEAWPLYEQYF
TGTGCCAGCAGTGAAGCGTGGCCGCTATACGAGCAGTACTTC
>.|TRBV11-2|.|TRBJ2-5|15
CASSPWDWIKETQYF
TGTGCCAGCAGCCCCTGGGACTGGATCAAAGAGACCCAGTACTTC
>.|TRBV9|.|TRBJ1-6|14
CASSVMEFGSPLHF
TGTGCCAGCAGCGTCATGGAGTTTGGTTCACCCCTCCACTTT
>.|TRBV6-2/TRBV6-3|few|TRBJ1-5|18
CASSPRPRSAGHNQPQHF
TGTGCCAGCAGCCCCAGGCCCAGGAGTGCAGGGCATAATCAGCCCCAGCATTTT
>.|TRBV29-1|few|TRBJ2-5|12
CSVGETEETQYF
TGCAGCGTTGGGGAGACAGAGGAGACCCAGTACTTC
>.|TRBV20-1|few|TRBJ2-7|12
CSARKSGDEQYF
TGCAGTGCTAGAAAATCAGGGGACGAGCAGTACTTC
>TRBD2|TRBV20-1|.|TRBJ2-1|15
CSAARTSGGDNEQFF
TGCAGTGCCGCGCGGACTAGCGGGGGAGACAATGAGCAGTTCTTC
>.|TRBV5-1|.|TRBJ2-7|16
CASRPTGTGLALEQYF
TGCGCCAGCAGACCTACAGGGACCGGGTTAGCCCTCGAGCAGTACTTC
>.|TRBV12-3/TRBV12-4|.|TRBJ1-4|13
CASSSTEDEKLFF
TGTGCCAGCAGTTCGACGGAGGATGAAAAACTGTTTTTT
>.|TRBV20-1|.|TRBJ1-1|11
CSAERDQEAFF
TGCAGTGCTGAACGGGACCAGGAGGCTTTCTTT
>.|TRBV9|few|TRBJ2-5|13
CASSVETAETQYF
TGTGCCAGCAGCGTAGAAACGGCGGAGACCCAGTACTTC
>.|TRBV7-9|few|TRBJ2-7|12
CASNLETYEQYF
TGTGCCAGCAACCTAGAAACCTACGAGCAGTACTTC
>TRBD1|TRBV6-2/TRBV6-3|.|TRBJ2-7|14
CASRTGTGLYEQYF
TGTGCCAGCAGGACCGGGACAGGGCTCTACGAGCAGTACTTC
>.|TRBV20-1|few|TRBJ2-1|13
CSARGDRNNEQFF
TGCAGTGCTAGAGGCGACAGAAACAATGAGCAGTTCTTC
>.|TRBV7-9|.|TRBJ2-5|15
CASSLAVTGKETQYF
TGTGCCAGCAGCTTAGCCGTGACAGGAAAAGAGACCCAGTACTTC
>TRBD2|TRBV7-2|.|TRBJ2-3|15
CAGSPTSGSTDTQYF
TGTGCCGGCAGCCCTACTAGCGGAAGCACAGATACGCAGTATTTT